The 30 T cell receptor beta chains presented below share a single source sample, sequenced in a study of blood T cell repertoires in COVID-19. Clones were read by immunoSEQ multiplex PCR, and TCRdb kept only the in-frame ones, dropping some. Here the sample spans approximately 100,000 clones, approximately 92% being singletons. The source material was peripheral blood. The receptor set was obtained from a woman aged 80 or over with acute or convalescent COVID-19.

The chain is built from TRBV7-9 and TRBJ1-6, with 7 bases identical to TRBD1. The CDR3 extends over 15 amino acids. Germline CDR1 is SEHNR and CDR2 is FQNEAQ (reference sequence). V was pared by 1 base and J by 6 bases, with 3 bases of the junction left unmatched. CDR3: CASSLGDSLNSPLHF. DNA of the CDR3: TGTGCCAGCAGCTTAGGGGACAGCCTTAATTCACCCCTCCACTTT.

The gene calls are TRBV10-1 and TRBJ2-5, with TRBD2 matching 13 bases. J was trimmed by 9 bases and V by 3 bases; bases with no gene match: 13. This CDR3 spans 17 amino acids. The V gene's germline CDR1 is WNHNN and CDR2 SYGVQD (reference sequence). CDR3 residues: CASSDSTSGGFPEAQYF. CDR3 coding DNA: TGCGCCAGCAGTGACTCGACTAGCGGGGGGTTTCCCGAGGCCCAGTACTTC.

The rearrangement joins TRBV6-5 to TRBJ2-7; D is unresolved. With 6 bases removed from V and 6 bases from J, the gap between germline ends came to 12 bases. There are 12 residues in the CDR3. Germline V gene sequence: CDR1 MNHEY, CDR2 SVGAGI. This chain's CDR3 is CASRSIVSEQYF. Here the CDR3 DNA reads TGTGCCAGCAGATCGATAGTTTCCGAGCAGTACTTC.

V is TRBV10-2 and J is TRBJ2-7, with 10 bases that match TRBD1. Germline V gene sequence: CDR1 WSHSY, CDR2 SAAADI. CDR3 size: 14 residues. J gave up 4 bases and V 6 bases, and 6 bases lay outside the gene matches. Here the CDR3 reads CASSQDRGKYEQYF. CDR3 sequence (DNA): TGCGCCAGCAGCCAGGACAGGGGGAAGTACGAGCAGTACTTC.

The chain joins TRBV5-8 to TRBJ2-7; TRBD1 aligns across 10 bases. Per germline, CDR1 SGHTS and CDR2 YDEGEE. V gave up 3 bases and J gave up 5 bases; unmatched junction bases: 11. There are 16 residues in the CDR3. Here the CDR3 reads CASSSLDRGRRDEQYF. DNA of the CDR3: TGTGCCAGCAGCTCTCTCGACAGGGGGCGTAGGGACGAGCAGTACTTC.

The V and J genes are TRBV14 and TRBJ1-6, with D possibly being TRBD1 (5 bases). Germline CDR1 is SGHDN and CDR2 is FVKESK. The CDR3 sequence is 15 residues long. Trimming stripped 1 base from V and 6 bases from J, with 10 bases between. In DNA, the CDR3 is TGTGCCAGCAGCCAAGGCAGGGTTGCTAATTCACCCCTCCACTTT. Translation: CASSQGRVANSPLHF. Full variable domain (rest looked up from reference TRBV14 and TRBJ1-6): EAGVTQFPSHSVIEKGQTVTLRCDPISGHDNLYWYRRVMGKEIKFLLHFVKESKQDESGMPNNRFLAERTGGTYSTLKVQPAELEDSGVYFCASSQGRVANSPLHFGNGTRLTVT.

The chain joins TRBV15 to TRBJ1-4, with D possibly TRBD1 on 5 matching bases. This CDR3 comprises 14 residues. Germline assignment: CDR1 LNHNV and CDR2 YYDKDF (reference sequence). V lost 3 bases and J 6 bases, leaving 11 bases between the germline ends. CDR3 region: CATSRDIEDEKLFF. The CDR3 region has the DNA TGTGCCACCAGCAGGGACATAGAGGATGAAAAACTGTTTTTT.

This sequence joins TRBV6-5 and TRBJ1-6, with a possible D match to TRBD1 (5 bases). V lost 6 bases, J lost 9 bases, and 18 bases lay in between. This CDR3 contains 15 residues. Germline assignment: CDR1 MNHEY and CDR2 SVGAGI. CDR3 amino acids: CASSPTQGLGSPLHF. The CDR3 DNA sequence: TGTGCCAGCAGCCCAACTCAGGGTCTAGGTTCACCCCTCCACTTT.

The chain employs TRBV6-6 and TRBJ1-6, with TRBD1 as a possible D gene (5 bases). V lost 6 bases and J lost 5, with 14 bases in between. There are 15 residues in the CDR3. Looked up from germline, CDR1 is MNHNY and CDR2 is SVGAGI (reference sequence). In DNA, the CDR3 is TGTGCCAGCAGACCTCGGGGGAGTGATAATTCACCCCTCCACTTT. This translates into CASRPRGSDNSPLHF.

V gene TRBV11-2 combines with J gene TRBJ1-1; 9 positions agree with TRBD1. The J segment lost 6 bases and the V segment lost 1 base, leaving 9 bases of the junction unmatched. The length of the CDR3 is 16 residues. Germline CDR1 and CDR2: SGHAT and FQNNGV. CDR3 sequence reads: CASSLGPGTGFPEAFF. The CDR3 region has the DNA TGTGCCAGCAGCTTAGGCCCCGGGACAGGGTTTCCTGAAGCTTTCTTT.

In DNA form, the CDR3 reads TGTGCCACCTTACCGACCCAGGGTAACTATGGCTACACCTTC. Translation: CATLPTQGNYGYTF. This chain connects TRBV6-5 to TRBJ1-2; D is perhaps TRBD1 (5 bases). V lost 10 bases and J 1 base, leaving 16 bases between the germline ends. Germline-derived CDR1 and CDR2 are MNHEY and SVGAGI. This CDR3 has 14 amino acids.

This chain's CDR3 is CASSIGGPGSHTEAFF. DNA of the CDR3: TGTGCCAGTAGTATAGGAGGGCCGGGGTCCCACACTGAAGCTTTCTTT. The chain is built from TRBV19 and TRBJ1-1; D is unresolved. The CDR3 spans 16 residues. Germline V gene data show CDR1 as LNHDA and CDR2 as SQIVND (reference sequence). The germline V and J ends were trimmed by 1 base and 3 bases, with 15 bases remaining between them.

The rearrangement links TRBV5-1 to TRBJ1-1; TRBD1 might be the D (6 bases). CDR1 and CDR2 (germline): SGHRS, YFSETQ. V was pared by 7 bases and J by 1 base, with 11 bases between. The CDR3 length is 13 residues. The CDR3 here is CASAGQTNTEAFF. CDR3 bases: TGCGCCAGCGCCGGACAGACGAACACTGAAGCTTTCTTT.

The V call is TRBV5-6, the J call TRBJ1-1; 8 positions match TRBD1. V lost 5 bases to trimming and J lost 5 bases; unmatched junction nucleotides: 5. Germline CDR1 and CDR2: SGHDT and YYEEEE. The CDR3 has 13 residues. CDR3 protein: CASRRTGKTEAFF. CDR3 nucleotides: TGTGCCAGCAGACGGACAGGGAAGACTGAAGCTTTCTTT.

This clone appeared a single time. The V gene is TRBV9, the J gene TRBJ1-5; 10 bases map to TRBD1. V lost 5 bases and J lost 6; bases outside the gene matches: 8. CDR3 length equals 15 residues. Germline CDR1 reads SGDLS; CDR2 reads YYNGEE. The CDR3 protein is CASSRLGTGVQPQHF. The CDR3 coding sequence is TGTGCCAGCAGTCGCCTCGGGACAGGGGTTCAGCCCCAGCATTTT.

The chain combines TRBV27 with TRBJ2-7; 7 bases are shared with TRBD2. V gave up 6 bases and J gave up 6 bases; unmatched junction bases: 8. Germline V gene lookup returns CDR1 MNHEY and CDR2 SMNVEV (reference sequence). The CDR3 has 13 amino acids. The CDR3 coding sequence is TGTGCCAGCAGCCGTTGGACTAGTACCGAGCAGTACTTC. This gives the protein CASSRWTSTEQYF.

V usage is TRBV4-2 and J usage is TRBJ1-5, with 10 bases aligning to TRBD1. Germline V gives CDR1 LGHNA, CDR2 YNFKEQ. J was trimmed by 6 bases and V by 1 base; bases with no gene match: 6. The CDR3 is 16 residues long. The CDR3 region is CASSQGHGTGVQPQHF. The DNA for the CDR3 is TGTGCCAGCAGCCAAGGCCATGGGACAGGGGTTCAGCCCCAGCATTTT.

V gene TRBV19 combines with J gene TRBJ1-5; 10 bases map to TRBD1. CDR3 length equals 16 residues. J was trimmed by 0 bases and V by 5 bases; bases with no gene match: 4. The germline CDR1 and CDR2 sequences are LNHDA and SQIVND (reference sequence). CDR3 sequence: CASSATGGYSNQPQHF. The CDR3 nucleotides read TGTGCCAGTAGTGCGACAGGGGGCTATAGCAATCAGCCCCAGCATTTT. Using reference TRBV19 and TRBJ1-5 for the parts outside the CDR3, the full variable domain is DGGITQSPKYLFRKEGQNVTLSCEQNLNHDAMYWYRQDPGQGLRLIYYSQIVNDFQKGDIAEGYSVSREKKESFPLTVTSAQKNPTAFYLCASSATGGYSNQPQHFGDGTRLSIL.

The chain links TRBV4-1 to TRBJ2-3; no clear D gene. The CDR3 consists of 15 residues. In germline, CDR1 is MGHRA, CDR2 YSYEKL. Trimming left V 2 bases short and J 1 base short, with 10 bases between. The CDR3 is CASSQREFGTDTQYF. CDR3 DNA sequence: TGCGCCAGCAGCCAAAGAGAATTCGGCACAGATACGCAGTATTTT.

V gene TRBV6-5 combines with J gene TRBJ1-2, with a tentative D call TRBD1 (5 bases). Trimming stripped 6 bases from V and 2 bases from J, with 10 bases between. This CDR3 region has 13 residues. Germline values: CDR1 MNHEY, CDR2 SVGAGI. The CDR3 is CASRRAGNYGYTF. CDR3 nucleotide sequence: TGTGCCAGCAGAAGGGCAGGGAACTATGGCTACACCTTC.

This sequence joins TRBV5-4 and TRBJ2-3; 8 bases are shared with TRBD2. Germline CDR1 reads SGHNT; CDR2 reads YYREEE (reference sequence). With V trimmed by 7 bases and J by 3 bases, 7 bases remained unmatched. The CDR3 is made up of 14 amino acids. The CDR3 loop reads CASQPGLVTDTQYF. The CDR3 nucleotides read TGTGCCAGCCAGCCGGGACTAGTTACAGATACGCAGTATTTT.

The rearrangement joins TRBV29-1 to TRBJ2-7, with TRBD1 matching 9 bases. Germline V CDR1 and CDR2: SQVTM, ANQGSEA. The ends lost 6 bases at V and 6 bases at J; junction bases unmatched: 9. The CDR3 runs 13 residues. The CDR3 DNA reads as TGCAGCGTGGCCGGGACAGGGATAGGCGAGCAGTACTTC. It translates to CSVAGTGIGEQYF.

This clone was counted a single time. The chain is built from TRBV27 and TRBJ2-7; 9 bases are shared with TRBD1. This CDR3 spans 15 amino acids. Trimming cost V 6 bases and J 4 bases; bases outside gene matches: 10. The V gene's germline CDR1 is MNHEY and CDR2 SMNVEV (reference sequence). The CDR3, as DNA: TGTGCCAGCAGACCGACAGGGGGAAATTTGTACGAGCAGTACTTC. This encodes CASRPTGGNLYEQYF.

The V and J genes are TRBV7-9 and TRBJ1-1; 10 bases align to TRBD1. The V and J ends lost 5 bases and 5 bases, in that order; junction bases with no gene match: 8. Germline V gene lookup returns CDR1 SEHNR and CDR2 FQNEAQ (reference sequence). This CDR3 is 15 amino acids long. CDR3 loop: CASSPPGQGKTEAFF. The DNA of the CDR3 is TGTGCCAGCAGCCCGCCGGGACAGGGGAAGACTGAAGCTTTCTTT.

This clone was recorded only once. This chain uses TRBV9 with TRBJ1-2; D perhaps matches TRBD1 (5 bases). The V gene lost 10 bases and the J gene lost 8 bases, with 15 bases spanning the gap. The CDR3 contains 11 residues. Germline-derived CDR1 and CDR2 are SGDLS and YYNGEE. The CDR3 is CASSGVLGYTF. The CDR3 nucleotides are TGTGCCTCCTCGGGGGTTTTGGGCTACACCTTC.

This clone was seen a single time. Here the CDR3 DNA reads TGTGCCAGCAGTGAAGCTGGTCGGGGGGGCCCCGATACGCAGTATTTT. Protein: CASSEAGRGGPDTQYF. The chain uses TRBV2 and TRBJ2-3; 8 bases agree with TRBD2. The CDR3 consists of 16 residues. The V and J ends lost 0 bases and 6 bases, in that order; junction bases with no gene match: 8. In germline, CDR1 is SNHLY, CDR2 FYNNEI.

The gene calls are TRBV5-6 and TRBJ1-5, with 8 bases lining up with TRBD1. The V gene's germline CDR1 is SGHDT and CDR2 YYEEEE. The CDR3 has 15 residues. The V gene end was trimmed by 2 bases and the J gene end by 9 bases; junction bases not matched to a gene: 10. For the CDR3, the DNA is TGTGCCAGCAGCTTCGGGACAGGTGGGGGGAGGCCCCAGCATTTT. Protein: CASSFGTGGGRPQHF.

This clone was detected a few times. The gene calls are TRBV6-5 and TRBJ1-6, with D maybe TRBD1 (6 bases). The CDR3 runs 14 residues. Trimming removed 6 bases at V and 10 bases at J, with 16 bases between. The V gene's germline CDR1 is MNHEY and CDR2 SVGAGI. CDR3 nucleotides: TGTGCCAGCAGCCTAGCCAGGGGCGACTCACCCCTCCACTTT. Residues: CASSLARGDSPLHF.

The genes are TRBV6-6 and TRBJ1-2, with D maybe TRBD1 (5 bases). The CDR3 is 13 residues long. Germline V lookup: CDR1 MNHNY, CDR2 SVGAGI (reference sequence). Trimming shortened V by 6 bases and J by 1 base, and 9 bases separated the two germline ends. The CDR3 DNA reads TGTGCCAGCAGCCGGGACTATAACTATGGCTACACCTTC. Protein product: CASSRDYNYGYTF.

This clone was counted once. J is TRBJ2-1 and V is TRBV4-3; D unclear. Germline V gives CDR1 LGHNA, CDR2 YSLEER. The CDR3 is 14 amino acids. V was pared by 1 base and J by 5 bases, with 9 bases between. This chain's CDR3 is CASSQGTSNNEQFF. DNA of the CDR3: TGCGCCAGCAGCCAAGGTACAAGTAACAATGAGCAGTTCTTC.